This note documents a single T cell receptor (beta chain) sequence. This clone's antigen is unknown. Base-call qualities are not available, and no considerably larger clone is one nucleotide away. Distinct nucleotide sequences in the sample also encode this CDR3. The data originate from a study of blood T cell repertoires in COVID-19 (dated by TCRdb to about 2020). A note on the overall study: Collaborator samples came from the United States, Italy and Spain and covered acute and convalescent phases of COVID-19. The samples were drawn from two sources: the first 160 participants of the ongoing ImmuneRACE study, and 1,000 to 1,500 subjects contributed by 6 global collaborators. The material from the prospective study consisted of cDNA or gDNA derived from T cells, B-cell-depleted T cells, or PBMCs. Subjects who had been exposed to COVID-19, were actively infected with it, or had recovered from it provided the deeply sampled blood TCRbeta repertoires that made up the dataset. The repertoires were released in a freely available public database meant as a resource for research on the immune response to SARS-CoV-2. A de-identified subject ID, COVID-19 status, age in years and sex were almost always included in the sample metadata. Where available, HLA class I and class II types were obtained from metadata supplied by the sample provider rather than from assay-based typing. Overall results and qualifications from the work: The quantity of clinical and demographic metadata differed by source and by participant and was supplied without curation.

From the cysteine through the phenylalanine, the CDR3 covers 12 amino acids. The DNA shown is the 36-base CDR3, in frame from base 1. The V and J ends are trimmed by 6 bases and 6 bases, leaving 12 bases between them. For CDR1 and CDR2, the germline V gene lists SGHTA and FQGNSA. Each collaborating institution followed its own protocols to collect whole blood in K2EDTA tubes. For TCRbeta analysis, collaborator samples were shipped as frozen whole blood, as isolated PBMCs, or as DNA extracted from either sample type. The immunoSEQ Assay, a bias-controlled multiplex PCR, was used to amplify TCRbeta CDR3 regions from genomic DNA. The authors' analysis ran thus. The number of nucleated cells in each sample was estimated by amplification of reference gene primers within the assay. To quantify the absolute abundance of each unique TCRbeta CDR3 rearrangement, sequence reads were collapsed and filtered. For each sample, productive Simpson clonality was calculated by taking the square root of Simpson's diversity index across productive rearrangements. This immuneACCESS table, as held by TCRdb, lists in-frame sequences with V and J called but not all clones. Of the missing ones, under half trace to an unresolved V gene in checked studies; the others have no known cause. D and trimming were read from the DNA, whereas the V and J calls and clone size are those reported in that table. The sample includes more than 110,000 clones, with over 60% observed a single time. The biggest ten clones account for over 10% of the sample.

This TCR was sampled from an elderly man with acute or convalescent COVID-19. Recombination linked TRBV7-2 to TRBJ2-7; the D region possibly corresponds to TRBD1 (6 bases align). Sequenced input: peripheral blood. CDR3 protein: CASSLDRGEQYF. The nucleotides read TGTGCCAGCAGTTTGGACAGAGGCGAGCAGTACTTC.